This entry features one T cell receptor (beta chain) sequence. Its antigen is unknown. The data were taken from a study of cytomegalovirus exposure and HLA in healthy donors. Study results and limitations: Most TCR sequences proved rare, with some public TCRs found in many donors. Reports showed the classifier diagnosing cytomegalovirus status with high specificity and sensitivity.

Trimming at V came to 8 bases and at J to 6 bases, leaving 13 bases not matched to a gene. Germline-derived CDR1 and CDR2 are MDHEN and SYDVKM. The CDR3 sequence is 15 residues long. The PCR had 60 Vbeta and 13 Jbeta primers. TCRdb keeps only in-frame clones here, not all; method: immunoSEQ multiplex PCR. This sample has about 210,000 clones, with roughly four fifths found just once. The source of this sequence is a woman aged 50 to 65 in good health and CMV-seropositive. The V call is TRBV28, the J call TRBJ2-3; 8 bases align to TRBD2. Sequenced: PBMCs. For the CDR3, the DNA is TGTGCCAGCGCCCCGGGCGGGGGGCCGGGTGATACGCAGTATTTT. It is translated as CASAPGGGPGDTQYF. Variable domain in full (rest from reference TRBV28 and TRBJ2-3): DVKVTQSSRYLVKRTGEKVFLECVQDMDHENMFWYRQDPGLGLRLIYFSYDVKMKEKGDIPEGYSVSREKKERFSLILESASTNQTSMYLCASAPGGGPGDTQYFGPGTRLTVL.